These T cell receptor beta chains were read from a single sample in a study of cytomegalovirus exposure and HLA in healthy donors. Clones were read by immunoSEQ multiplex PCR, and TCRdb kept only the in-frame ones, dropping some. The top ten hold 5.2% of the sample, which has under 150,000 clones, around 87% seen once. Sequenced input: PBMCs. These receptors were obtained from a woman under 40 in good health and CMV-seronegative. Each CDR3 is given with its conserved first and last residue. The D gene is left open where the match is weak. A row's size may be missing; if present it is once, few, many or a size class.

clone size,J gene,V gene,D gene,CDR3 DNA,CDR3 protein
.,TRBJ2-7,TRBV28,TRBD2,TGTGCCAGCAGAGGCAGCGGGGACGCGGCCTACGAGCAGTACTTC,CASRGSGDAAYEQYF
once,TRBJ2-1,TRBV7-9,.,TGTGCCAGCAGCTTTTATCTAAGGGGCTACAATGAGCAGTTCTTC,CASSFYLRGYNEQFF
.,TRBJ1-4,TRBV2,.,TGTGCCAGCACTCAGGGGCTGATTTTTGAAAAACTGTTTTTT,CASTQGLIFEKLFF
.,TRBJ1-5,TRBV5-8,.,TGTGCCAGCAGCTTTTTGGGGAGCGCAATTGGCAATCAGCCCCAGCATTTT,CASSFLGSAIGNQPQHF
.,TRBJ2-5,TRBV9,TRBD1,TGTGCCAGCAGCGCCGGACAGGGCGAGACCCAGTACTTC,CASSAGQGETQYF
.,TRBJ2-1,TRBV4-3,TRBD1,TGCGCCAGCAGCCAAGGTACAGGGGGAGATGAGCAGTTCTTC,CASSQGTGGDEQFF
.,TRBJ2-3,TRBV29-1,.,TGCAGCGTAAGAGTTATCCTAACAGATACGCAGTATTTT,CSVRVILTDTQYF
.,TRBJ2-7,TRBV27,TRBD2,TGTGCCAGCAGTTGGGGGGCTAGCGGGGGCTACGAGCAGTACTTC,CASSWGASGGYEQYF
.,TRBJ2-3,TRBV6-5,.,TGTGCCAGCAGTTACTCGAACGCATTAGGCACAGATACGCAGTATTTT,CASSYSNALGTDTQYF
.,TRBJ2-2,TRBV28,.,TGTGCCAGCAGTCCTCCCGAGGGCGGGGAGCTGTTTTTT,CASSPPEGGELFF
.,TRBJ1-5,TRBV27,TRBD1,TGTGCCAGCAGCAACAGGGGGCTTAATCAGCCCCAGCATTTT,CASSNRGLNQPQHF
.,TRBJ2-5,TRBV5-4,.,TGTGCCAGCAGCTTGCCGCGGACGGGGGAGACCCAGTACTTC,CASSLPRTGETQYF
.,TRBJ2-3,TRBV11-2,TRBD2,TGTGCCAGCAGCTCCCGTAGCGGGAGCACAGATACGCAGTATTTT,CASSSRSGSTDTQYF
.,TRBJ1-2,TRBV4-1,.,TGCGCCAGCAGCCTCGGAGGAGGCTACACCTTC,CASSLGGGYTF
.,TRBJ1-1,TRBV2,.,TGTGCCAGCAGTTACTTACCGACAGGACCTAACACTGAAGCTTTCTTT,CASSYLPTGPNTEAFF
.,TRBJ1-2,TRBV7-2,TRBD1,TGTGCCAGCAGCTCGTCCCGGGACAGACTTCAACAGGGAGGCTACACCTTC,CASSSSRDRLQQGGYTF
.,TRBJ1-4,TRBV28,.,TGTGCCAGCGTGGCGGGACGGCTTAATGAAAAACTGTTTTTT,CASVAGRLNEKLFF
.,TRBJ2-7,TRBV5-6,.,TGTGCCAGCAGCTTACAGGGCTACGAGCAGTACTTC,CASSLQGYEQYF